Shown below are 3 T cell receptor beta chains from a single sample sequenced in a study of graft-versus-host responses after intestinal transplantation. These receptors have no identified antigens. Some clones are missing from TCRdb's copy, which holds only in-frame ones; the method was immunoSEQ multiplex PCR. Of tens of thousands of clones listed, 93% are singletons. Sequenced material: unstimulated CD8+ T cells sorted from spleen or lymph node cells, taken before transplant. Source of these receptors: a human donor who was the organ donor for an intestinal transplant.

The chain joins TRBV28 to TRBJ2-5, with unresolved D. The CDR3 sequence is 13 residues long. Germline CDR1 MDHEN, CDR2 SYDVKM. The ends were cut back, 6 bases at V and 2 bases at J, with 10 bases in the middle. The CDR3 coding sequence is TGTGCCAGCAGATTTCGCGTACAAGAGACCCAGTACTTC. This codes for CASRFRVQETQYF.

The chain joins TRBV4-3 to TRBJ2-1, with D possibly matching TRBD2 (6 bases). The CDR3 totals 14 residues. Trimming took 1 base from V and 5 from J, leaving 9 bases between them. CDR1 is LGHNA, CDR2 YSLEER, per germline. The CDR3 DNA reads as TGCGCCAGCAGCCAAGTCTCGGGGGACAATGAGCAGTTCTTC. This gives the protein CASSQVSGDNEQFF.

This clone was found once. The chain couples TRBV27 to TRBJ2-1; TRBD2 aligns across 7 bases. Germline V gene lookup returns CDR1 MNHEY and CDR2 SMNVEV (reference sequence). The CDR3 consists of 15 residues. J was trimmed by 0 bases and V by 8 bases; bases with no gene match: 7. The CDR3 nucleotides are TGTGCCAGCGGGAGGGCCGATAGCTCCTACAATGAGCAGTTCTTC. Its protein product is CASGRADSSYNEQFF.